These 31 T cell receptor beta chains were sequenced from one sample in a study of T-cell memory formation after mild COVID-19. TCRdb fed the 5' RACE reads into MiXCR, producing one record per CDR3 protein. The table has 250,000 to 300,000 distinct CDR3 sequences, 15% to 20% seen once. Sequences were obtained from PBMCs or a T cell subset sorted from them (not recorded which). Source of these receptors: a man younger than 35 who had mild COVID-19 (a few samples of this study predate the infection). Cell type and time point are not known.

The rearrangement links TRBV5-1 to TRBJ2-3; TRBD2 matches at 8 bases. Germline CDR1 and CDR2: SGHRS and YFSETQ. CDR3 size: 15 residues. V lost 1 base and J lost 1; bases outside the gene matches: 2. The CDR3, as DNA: TGCGCCAGCAGCTTGCAGCGGGGGCGCACAGATACGCAGTATTTT. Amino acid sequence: CASSLQRGRTDTQYF. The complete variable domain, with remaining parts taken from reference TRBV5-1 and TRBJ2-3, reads KAGVTQTPRYLIKTRGQQVTLSCSPISGHRSVSWYQQTPGQGLQFLFEYFSETQRNKGNFPGRFSGRQFSNSRSEMNVSTLELGDSALYLCASSLQRGRTDTQYFGPGTRLTVL.

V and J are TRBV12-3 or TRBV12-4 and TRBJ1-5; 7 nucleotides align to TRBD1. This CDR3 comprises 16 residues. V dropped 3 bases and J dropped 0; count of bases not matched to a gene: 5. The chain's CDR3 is CASSFRGQNSNQPQHF. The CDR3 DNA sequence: TGTGCCAGCAGTTTTCGGGGACAGAATAGCAATCAGCCCCAGCATTTT.

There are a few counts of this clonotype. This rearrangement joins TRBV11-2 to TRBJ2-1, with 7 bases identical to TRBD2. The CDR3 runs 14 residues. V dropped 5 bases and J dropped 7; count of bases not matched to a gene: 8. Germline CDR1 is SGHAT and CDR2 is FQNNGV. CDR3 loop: CASSPTAGINEQFF. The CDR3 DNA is TGTGCCAGCAGCCCTACAGCGGGGATTAATGAGCAGTTCTTC.

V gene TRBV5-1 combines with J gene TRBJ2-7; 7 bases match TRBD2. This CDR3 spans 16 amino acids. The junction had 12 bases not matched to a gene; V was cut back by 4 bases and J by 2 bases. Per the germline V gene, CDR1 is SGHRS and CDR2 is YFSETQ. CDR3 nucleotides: TGCGCCAGCAGCCTTATAGGCGGGGGAGTAACCTACGAGCAGTACTTC. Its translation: CASSLIGGGVTYEQYF.

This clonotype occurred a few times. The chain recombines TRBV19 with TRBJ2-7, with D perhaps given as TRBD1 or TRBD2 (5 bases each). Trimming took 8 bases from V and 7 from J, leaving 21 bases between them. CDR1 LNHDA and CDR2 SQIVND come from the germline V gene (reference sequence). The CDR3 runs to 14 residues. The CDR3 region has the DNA TGTGCCAGTTTGAGCCGGGGCCCATTAAGAGAGCAGTACTTC. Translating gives CASLSRGPLREQYF.

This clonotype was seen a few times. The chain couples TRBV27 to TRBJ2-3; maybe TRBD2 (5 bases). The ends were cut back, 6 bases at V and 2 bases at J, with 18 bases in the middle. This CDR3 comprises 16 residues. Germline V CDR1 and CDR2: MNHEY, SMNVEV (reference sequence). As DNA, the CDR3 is TGTGCCAGCAGCTGTCGGACTTGGCCCCTCACAGATACGCAGTATTTT. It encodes CASSCRTWPLTDTQYF.

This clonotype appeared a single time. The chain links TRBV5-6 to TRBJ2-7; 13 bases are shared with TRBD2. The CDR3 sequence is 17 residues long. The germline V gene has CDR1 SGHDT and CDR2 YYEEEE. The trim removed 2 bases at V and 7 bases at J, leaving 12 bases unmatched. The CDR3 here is CASSFAMGTSGEGEQYV. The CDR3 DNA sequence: TGTGCCAGCAGCTTCGCTATGGGGACTAGCGGGGAGGGGGAGCAGTACGTC.

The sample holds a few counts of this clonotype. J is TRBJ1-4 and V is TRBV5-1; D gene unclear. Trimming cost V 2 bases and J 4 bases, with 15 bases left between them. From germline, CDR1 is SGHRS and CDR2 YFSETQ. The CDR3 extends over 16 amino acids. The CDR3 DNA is TGCGCCAGCAGCTTTATGAGGACCCGGAATAATGAAAAACTGTTTTTT. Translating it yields CASSFMRTRNNEKLFF.

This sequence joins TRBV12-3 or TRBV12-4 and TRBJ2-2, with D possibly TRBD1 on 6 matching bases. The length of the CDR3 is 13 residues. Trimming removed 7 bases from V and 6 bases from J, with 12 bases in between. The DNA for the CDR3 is TGTGCCAGCAACGGGCAGGGGTCCGGGGAGCTGTTTTTT. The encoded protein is CASNGQGSGELFF.

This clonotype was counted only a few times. The CDR3 protein is CASSSQEWTVRGPLHF. The DNA for the CDR3 is TGCGCCAGCAGCAGCCAAGAATGGACAGTGCGGGGACCCCTCCACTTT. This chain links TRBV4-3 with TRBJ1-6; maybe TRBD1 (6 bases). V lost 5 bases, J lost 12 bases, and 23 bases lay in between. The CDR3 contains 16 residues. The germline CDR1 and CDR2 sequences are LGHNA and YSLEER.

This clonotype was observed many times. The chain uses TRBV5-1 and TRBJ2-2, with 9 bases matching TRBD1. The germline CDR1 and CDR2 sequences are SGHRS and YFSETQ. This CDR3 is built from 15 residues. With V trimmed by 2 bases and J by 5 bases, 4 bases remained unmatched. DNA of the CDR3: TGCGCCAGCAGCTTCGCCGGGACAGGGACCGGGGAGCTGTTTTTT. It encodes CASSFAGTGTGELFF.

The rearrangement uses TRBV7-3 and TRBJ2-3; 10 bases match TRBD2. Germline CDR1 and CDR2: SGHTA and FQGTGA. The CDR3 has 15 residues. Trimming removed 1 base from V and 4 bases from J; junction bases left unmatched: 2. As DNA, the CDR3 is TGTGCCAGCAGCTTAATAGCGGGGGGACCAGATACGCAGTATTTT. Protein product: CASSLIAGGPDTQYF.

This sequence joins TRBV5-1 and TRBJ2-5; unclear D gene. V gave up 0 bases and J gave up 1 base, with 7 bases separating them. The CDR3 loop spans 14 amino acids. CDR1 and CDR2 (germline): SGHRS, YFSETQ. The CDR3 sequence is CASSLGSTQETQYF. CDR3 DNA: TGCGCCAGCAGCTTGGGTAGCACCCAAGAGACCCAGTACTTC.

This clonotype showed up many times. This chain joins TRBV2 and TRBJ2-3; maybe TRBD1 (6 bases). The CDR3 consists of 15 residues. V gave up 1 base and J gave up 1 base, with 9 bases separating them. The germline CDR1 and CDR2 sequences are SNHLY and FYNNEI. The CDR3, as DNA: TGTGCCAGCAGTGAAGTGGGGGCCCGCACAGATACGCAGTATTTT. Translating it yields CASSEVGARTDTQYF. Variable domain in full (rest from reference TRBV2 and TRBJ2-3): EPEVTQTPSHQVTQMGQEVILRCVPISNHLYFYWYRQILGQKVEFLVSFYNNEISEKSEIFDDQFSVERPDGSNFTLKIRSTKLEDSAMYFCASSEVGARTDTQYFGPGTRLTVL.

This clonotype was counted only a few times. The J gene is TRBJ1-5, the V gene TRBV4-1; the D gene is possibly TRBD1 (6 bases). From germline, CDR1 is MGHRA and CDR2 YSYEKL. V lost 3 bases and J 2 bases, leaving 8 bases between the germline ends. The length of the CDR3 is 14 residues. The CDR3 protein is CASSHSGGNQPQHF. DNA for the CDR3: TGCGCCAGCAGCCACTCAGGGGGCAATCAGCCCCAGCATTTT.

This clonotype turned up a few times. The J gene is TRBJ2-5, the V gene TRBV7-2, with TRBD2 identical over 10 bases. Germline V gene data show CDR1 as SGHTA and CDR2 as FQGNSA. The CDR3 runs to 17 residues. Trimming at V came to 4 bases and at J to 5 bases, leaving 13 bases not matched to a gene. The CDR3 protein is CASSWIPSGGSSETQYF. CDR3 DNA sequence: TGTGCCAGCAGCTGGATTCCTAGCGGGGGAAGTTCCGAGACCCAGTACTTC.

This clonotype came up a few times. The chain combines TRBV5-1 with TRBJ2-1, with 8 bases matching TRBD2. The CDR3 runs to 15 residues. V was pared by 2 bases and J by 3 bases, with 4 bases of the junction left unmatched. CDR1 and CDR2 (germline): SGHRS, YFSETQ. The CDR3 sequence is CASSLRRGVYNEQFF. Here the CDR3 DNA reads TGCGCCAGCAGCTTACGGCGGGGGGTCTACAATGAGCAGTTCTTC. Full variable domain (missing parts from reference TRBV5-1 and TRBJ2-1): KAGVTQTPRYLIKTRGQQVTLSCSPISGHRSVSWYQQTPGQGLQFLFEYFSETQRNKGNFPGRFSGRQFSNSRSEMNVSTLELGDSALYLCASSLRRGVYNEQFFGPGTRLTVL.

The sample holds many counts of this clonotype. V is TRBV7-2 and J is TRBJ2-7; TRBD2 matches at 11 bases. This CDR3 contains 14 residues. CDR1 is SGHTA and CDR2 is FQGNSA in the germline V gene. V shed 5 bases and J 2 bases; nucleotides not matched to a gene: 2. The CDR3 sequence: CASSPSGGPYEQYF. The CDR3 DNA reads TGTGCCAGCAGCCCTAGCGGGGGGCCCTACGAGCAGTACTTC.

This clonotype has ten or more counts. The CDR3 sequence is CASSQDRQGAETQYF. The CDR3 DNA reads TGCGCCAGCAGCCAAGATCGGCAGGGGGCAGAGACCCAGTACTTC. This chain joins TRBV4-3 and TRBJ2-5; 8 nucleotides line up with TRBD1. With 0 bases clipped from V and 4 bases from J, the junction kept 4 bases outside the gene matches. The CDR3 is 15 residues long. Germline V gives CDR1 LGHNA, CDR2 YSLEER.

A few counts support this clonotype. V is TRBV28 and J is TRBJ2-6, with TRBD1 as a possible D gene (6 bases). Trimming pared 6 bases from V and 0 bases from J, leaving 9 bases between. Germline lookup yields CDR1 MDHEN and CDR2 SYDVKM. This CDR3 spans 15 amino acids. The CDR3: CASRQQGSGANVLTF. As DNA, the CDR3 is TGTGCCAGCAGACAACAGGGCTCTGGGGCCAACGTCCTGACTTTC.

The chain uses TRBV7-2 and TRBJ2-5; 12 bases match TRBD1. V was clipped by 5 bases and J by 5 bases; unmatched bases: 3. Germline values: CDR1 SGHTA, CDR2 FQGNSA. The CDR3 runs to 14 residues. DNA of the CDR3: TGTGCCAGCAGCCGGGACAGGGGGCTGGAGACCCAGTACTTC. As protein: CASSRDRGLETQYF.

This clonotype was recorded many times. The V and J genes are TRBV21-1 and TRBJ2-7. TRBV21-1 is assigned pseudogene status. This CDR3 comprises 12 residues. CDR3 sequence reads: CASSFSSYEQYV. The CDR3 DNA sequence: TGTGCCAGCAGCTTCTCCAGTTACGAGCAGTACGTC.

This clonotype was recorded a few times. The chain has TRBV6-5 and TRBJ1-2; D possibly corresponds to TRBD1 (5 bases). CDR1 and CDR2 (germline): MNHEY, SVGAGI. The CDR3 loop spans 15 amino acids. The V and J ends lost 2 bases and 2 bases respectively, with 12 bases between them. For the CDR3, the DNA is TGTGCCAGCAGTTACCGCGGGGCGAGGAACTATGGCTACACCTTC. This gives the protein CASSYRGARNYGYTF.

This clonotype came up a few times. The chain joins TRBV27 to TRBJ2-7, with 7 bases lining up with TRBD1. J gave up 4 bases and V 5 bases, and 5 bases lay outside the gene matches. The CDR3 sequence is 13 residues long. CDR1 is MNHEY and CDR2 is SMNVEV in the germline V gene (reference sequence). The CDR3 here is CASSRGQDYEQYV. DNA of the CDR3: TGTGCCAGCAGTCGTGGACAGGATTACGAGCAGTACGTC.

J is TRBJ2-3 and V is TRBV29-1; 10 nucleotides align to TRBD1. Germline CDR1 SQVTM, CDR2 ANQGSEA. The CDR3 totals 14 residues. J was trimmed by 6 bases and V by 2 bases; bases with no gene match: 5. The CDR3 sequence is CSVELEDRGDTQYF. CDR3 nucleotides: TGCAGCGTTGAATTAGAGGACAGGGGGGATACGCAGTATTTT.

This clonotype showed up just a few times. Here the CDR3 reads CASSLWGGNTEAFF. CDR3 sequence (DNA): TGCGCCAGCAGCTTGTGGGGGGGGAACACTGAAGCTTTCTTT. The chain combines TRBV5-1 with TRBJ1-1; D is possibly TRBD1 (5 bases). CDR1 SGHRS and CDR2 YFSETQ come from the germline V gene. CDR3 length equals 14 residues. Trimming removed 1 base from V and 1 base from J, with 8 bases in between.

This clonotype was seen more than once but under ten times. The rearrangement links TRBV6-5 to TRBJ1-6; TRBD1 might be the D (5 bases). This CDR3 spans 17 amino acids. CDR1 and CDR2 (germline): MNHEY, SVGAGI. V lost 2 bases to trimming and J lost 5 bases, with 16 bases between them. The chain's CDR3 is CASSYGTPGPHNSPLHF. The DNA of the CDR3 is TGTGCCAGCAGTTACGGGACTCCGGGACCTCATAATTCACCCCTCCACTTT.

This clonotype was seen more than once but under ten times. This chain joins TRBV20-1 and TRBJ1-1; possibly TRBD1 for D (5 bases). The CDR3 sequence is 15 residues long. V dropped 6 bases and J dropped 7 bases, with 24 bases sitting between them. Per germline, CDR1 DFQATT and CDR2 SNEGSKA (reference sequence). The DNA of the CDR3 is TGCAGTGCCCCCCCGAGGGTCAGGGCGGAGGGTGAAGCTTTCTTT. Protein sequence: CSAPPRVRAEGEAFF.

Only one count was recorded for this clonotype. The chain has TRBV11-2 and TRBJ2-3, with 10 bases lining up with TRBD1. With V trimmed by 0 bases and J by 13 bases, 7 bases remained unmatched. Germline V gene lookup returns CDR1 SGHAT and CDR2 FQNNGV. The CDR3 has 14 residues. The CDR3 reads CASSLDWDRGKEYF. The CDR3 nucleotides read TGTGCCAGCAGCTTAGACTGGGACAGGGGAAAAGAGTATTTT.

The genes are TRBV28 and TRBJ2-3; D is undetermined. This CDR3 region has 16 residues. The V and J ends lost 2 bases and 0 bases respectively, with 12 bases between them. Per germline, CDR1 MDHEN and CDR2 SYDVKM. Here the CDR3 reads CASSLGRWSSTDTQYF. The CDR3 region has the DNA TGTGCCAGCAGTTTAGGGCGGTGGAGTAGCACAGATACGCAGTATTTT.

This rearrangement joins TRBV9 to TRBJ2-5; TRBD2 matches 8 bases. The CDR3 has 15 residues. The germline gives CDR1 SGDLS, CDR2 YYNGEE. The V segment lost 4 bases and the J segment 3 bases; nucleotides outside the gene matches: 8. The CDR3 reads CASSPLTSGEETQYF. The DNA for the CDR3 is TGTGCCAGCAGCCCCCTCACTAGCGGCGAAGAGACCCAGTACTTC.